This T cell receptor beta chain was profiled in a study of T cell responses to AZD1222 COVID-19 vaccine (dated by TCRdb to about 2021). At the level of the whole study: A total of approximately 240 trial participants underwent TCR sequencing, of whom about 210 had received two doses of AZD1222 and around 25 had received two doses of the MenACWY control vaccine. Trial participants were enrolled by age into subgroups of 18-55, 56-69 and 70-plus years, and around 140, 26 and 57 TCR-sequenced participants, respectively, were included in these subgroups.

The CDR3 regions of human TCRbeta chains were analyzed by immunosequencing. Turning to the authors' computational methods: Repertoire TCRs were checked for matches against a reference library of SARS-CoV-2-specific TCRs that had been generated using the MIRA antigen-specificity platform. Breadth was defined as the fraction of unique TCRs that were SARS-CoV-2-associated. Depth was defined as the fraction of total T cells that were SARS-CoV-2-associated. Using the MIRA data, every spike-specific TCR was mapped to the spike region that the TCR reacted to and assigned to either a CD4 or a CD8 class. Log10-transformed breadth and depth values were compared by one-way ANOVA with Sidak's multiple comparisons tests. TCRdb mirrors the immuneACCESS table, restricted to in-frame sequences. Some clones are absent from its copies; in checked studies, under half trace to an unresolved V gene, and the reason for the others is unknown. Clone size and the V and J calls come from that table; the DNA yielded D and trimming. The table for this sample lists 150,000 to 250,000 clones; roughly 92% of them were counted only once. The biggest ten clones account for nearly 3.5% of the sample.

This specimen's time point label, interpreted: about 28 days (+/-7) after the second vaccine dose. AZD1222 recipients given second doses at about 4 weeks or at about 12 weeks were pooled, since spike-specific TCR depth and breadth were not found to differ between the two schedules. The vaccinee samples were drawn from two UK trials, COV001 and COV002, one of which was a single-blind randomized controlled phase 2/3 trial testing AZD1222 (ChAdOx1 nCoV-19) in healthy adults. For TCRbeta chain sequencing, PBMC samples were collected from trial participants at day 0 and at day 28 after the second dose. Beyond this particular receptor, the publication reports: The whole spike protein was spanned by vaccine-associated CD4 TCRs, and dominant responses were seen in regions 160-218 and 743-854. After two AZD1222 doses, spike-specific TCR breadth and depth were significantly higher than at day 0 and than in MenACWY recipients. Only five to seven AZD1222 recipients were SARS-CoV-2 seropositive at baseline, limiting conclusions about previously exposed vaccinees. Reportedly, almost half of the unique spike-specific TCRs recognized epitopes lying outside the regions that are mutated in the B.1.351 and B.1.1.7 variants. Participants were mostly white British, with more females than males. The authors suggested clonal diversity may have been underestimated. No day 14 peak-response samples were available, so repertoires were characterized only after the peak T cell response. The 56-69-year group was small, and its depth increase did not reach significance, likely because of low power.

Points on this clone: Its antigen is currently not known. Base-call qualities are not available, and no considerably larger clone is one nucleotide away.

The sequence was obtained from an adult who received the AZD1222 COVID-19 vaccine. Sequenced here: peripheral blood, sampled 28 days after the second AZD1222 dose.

CDR3 sequence: CASSLEGRDNQPQHF. The nucleotide sequence is TGTGCCAGCAGCTTAGAGGGGCGGGACAATCAGCCCCAGCATTTT. The receptor chain draws on TRBV11-2 and TRBJ1-5; TRBD1 might be the D gene, on 5 matching bases. The CDR3 runs 15 residues from the cysteine to the phenylalanine. Here the CDR3 DNA is all that survives: 45 bases in frame from base 1. The junction carries 9 bases between V and J, which are trimmed by 0 bases and 3 bases respectively. CDR1 SGHAT and CDR2 FQNNGV were looked up in the germline V gene.